What follows are 9 T cell receptor beta chains derived from one specimen sequenced in a study of T-cell memory formation after mild COVID-19 (dated by TCRdb to the early 2020s). The method was 5' RACE. Sequencing instrument: Illumina NovaSeq 6000. TCRdb handled the public reads itself, with Q25 trimming in fastp and clone calling in MiXCR, and kept productive beta chains. Each entry is one CDR3 protein sequence, shown with its most common DNA and genes. Within this sample are approximately 210,000 distinct CDR3 sequences, with about 10% of them counted one time only. Roughly 3.2% of the sample rests with the top ten. Specimen: PBMCs or a T cell subset sorted from them (not recorded which). These receptor sequences come from a man between 18 and 29 years old who had mild COVID-19 (a few samples of this study predate the infection). The sample titles of this study are shuffled in the database, so cell type and time point are left out; the donor was told from shared clones.

The chain uses TRBV7-9 and TRBJ2-1, with D maybe TRBD1 (5 bases). The length of the CDR3 is 11 residues. V was trimmed by 3 bases and J by 10 bases, leaving 7 bases between them. Per germline, CDR1 SEHNR and CDR2 FQNEAQ (reference sequence). CDR3 in amino acids: CASSLDTEQFF. CDR3 DNA: TGTGCCAGCAGCTTGGACACGGAGCAGTTCTTC.

The gene calls are TRBV7-8 and TRBJ1-1, with TRBD1 matching 7 bases. The CDR3 sequence is 14 residues long. Germline V gene data show CDR1 as SGHVS and CDR2 as FQNEAQ. The J segment lost 1 base and the V segment lost 5 bases, leaving 4 bases of the junction unmatched. This CDR3 is CASSARGGNTEAFF. In nucleotides, the CDR3 is TGTGCCAGCAGCGCCAGGGGGGGGAACACTGAAGCTTTCTTT.

A few counts support this clonotype. Here the CDR3 reads CSVAGRMNTEAFF. The DNA of the CDR3 is TGCAGCGTGGCGGGACGGATGAACACTGAAGCTTTCTTT. The rearrangement uses TRBV29-1 and TRBJ1-1; weak D call: TRBD1 (5 bases). V shed 6 bases and J shed 0 bases, with 11 bases lying between them. CDR3 length equals 13 residues. CDR1 is SQVTM, CDR2 ANQGSEA, per germline. Filled out from reference TRBV29-1 and TRBJ1-1, the complete variable domain reads SAVISQKPSRDICQRGTSLTIQCQVDSQVTMMFWYRQQPGQSLTLIATANQGSEATYESGFVIDKFPISRPNLTFSTLTVSNMSPEDSSIYLCSVAGRMNTEAFFGQGTRLTVV.

This clonotype was counted between two and nine times. The chain combines TRBV6-1 with TRBJ2-7; D remains ambiguous. This CDR3 spans 13 amino acids. Germline-derived CDR1 and CDR2 are MNHNS and SASEGT. V was clipped by 4 bases and J by 6 bases, with 13 bases between them. CDR3 in DNA: TGTGCCAGCAGTGCAAGTCTGATTCGCGAGCAGTACGTC. The encoded protein is CASSASLIREQYV.

This clonotype was detected a few times. This sequence joins TRBV28 and TRBJ2-3; D is possibly TRBD2 (6 bases). V lost 2 bases and J 6 bases, leaving 15 bases between the germline ends. Germline CDR1 MDHEN, CDR2 SYDVKM. The CDR3 spans 15 residues. CDR3 protein: CASSLGGTLRDTQYF. DNA of the CDR3: TGTGCCAGCAGTTTAGGGGGGACGCTTCGGGATACGCAGTATTTT.

The chain has TRBV7-9 and TRBJ1-2, with 8 bases that match TRBD1. The CDR3 has 14 residues. Germline V gives CDR1 SEHNR, CDR2 FQNEAQ (reference sequence). The J segment lost 4 bases and the V segment lost 3 bases, leaving 4 bases of the junction unmatched. The DNA for the CDR3 is TGTGCCAGCAGCTTTTCCGGGACAGGCTATGGCTACACCTTC. It codes for CASSFSGTGYGYTF.

V gene TRBV7-2 combines with J gene TRBJ1-5, with D possibly being TRBD1 (6 bases). CDR1 and CDR2 from the germline V gene are SGHTA and FQGNSA. Trimming took 4 bases from V and 11 from J, leaving 15 bases between them. This CDR3 is built from 13 residues. This CDR3 reads CASSSGGGSAQHF. The CDR3 DNA reads as TGTGCCAGCAGCTCTGGAGGGGGGTCGGCCCAGCATTTT.

V gene TRBV7-2 combines with J gene TRBJ2-5; D unresolved. The V and J ends lost 5 bases and 2 bases respectively, with 9 bases between them. Germline CDR1 SGHTA, CDR2 FQGNSA. This CDR3 region has 13 residues. In DNA, the CDR3 is TGTGCCAGCAGCAACACACGACAAGAGACCCAGTACTTC. Its translation is CASSNTRQETQYF.

The J gene is TRBJ1-2, the V gene TRBV5-1; D is unresolved. This CDR3 is built from 16 residues. Trimming took off 3 bases at V and 8 bases at J, with 23 bases between the two ends. Per germline, CDR1 SGHRS and CDR2 YFSETQ. CDR3 sequence reads: CASSYRDTAPLGGYTF. CDR3 sequence (DNA): TGCGCCAGCAGCTATCGGGATACAGCCCCCCTAGGGGGCTACACCTTC. Variable domain in full (rest from reference TRBV5-1 and TRBJ1-2): KAGVTQTPRYLIKTRGQQVTLSCSPISGHRSVSWYQQTPGQGLQFLFEYFSETQRNKGNFPGRFSGRQFSNSRSEMNVSTLELGDSALYLCASSYRDTAPLGGYTFGSGTRLTVV.